This T cell receptor beta chain was found in a study of CD8 T cells in Susac syndrome. TCR beta sequencing covered blood CD8+ and CD4+ T cells. In Susac syndrome patients, recently defined diagnostic criteria for definite or probable disease were met. TEMRA cells were enriched by FACS, while CD8+ and CD4+ T cells were obtained through a negative isolation that was performed magnetically. Deletions cut 1 base from V and 1 base from J, with 7 bases between. Germline CDR1 and CDR2: PRHDT and FYEKMQ (reference sequence). This CDR3 region has 14 residues. With random hexamers, reverse transcription was performed on about 0.5 to 1 ug of RNA. The method of amplification for TCR beta CDR3 was immunoSEQ multiplex PCR, covering 54 Vbeta and 13 Jbeta. TCRdb fed the immunoSEQ multiplex PCR reads into MiXCR, producing one record per CDR3 protein. The sample yields a few hundred thousand distinct CDR3 sequences, approximately 94% seen once.

This sequence originates from a human donor with Susac syndrome. Specimen: CD4+ T cells from PBMCs. This chain connects TRBV13 to TRBJ1-1; no clear D gene. CDR3 coding DNA: TGTGCCAGCAGCTTAGAACAGAAGAACACTGAAGCTTTCTTT. Its translation: CASSLEQKNTEAFF.